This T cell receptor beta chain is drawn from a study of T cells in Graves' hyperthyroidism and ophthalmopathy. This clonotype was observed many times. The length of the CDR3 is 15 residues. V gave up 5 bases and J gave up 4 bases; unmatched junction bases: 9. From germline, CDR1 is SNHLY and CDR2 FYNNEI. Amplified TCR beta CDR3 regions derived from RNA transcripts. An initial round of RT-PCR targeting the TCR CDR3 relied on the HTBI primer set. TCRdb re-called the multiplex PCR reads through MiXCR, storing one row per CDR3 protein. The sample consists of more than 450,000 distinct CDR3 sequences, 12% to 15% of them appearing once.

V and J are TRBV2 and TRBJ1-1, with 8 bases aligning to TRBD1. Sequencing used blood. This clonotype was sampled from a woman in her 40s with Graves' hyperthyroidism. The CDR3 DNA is TGTGCCAGCAGTAAATTCCAGGGGGCGAGCACTGAAGCTTTCTTT. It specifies CASSKFQGASTEAFF.